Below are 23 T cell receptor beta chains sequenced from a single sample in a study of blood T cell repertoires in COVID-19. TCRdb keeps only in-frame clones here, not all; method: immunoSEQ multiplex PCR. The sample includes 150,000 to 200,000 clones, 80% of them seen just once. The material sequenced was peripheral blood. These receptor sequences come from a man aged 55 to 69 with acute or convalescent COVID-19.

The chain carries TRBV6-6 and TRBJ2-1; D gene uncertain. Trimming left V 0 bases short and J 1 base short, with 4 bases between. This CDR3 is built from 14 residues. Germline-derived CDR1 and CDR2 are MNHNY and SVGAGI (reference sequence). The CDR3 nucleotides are TGTGCCAGCAGTTACTCGAGGTCCTACAATGAGCAGTTCTTC. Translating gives CASSYSRSYNEQFF.

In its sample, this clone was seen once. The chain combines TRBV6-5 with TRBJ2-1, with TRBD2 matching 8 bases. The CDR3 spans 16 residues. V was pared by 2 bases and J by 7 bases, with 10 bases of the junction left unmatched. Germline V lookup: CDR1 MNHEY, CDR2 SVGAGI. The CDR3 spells CASSYVSSGSGNEQFF. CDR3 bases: TGTGCCAGCAGTTACGTTTCGAGCGGGAGTGGTAATGAGCAGTTCTTC.

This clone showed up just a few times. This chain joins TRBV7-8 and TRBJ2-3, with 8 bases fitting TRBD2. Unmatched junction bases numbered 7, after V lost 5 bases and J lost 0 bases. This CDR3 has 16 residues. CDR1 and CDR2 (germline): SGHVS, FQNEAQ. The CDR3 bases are TGTGCCAGCAGCCCACCTGGACTAGCTAGCACAGATACGCAGTATTTT. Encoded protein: CASSPPGLASTDTQYF. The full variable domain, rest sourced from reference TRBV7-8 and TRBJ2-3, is GAGVSQSPRYKVAKRGQDVALRCDPISGHVSLFWYQQALGQGPEFLTYFQNEAQLDKSGLPSDRFFAERPEGSVSTLKIQRTQQEDSAVYLCASSPPGLASTDTQYFGPGTRLTVL.

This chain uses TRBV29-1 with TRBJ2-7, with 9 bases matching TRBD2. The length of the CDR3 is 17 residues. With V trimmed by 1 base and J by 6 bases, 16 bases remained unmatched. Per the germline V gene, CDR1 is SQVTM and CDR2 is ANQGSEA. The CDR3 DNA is TGCAGCGTTGAAGGGGGATTTAGCGGGGGAGAGGTCTCCGAGCAGTACTTC. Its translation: CSVEGGFSGGEVSEQYF.

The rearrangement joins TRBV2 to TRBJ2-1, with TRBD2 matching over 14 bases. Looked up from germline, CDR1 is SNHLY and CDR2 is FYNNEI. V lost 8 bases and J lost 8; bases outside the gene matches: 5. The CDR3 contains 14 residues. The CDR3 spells CASGGLAGEYEQFF. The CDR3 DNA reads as TGTGCCAGCGGGGGACTAGCGGGAGAGTATGAGCAGTTCTTC.

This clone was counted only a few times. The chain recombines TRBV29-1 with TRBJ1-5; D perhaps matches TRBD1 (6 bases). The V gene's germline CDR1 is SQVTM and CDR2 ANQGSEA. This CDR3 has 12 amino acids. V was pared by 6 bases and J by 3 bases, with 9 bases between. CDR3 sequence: CSVGQINQPQHF. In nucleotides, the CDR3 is TGCAGCGTCGGACAGATCAATCAGCCCCAGCATTTT.

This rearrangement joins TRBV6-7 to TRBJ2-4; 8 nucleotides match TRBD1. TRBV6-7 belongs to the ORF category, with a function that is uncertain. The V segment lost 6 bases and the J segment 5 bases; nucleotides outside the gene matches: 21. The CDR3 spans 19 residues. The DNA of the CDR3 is TGTGCCAGCAGCCGGGGGATCAGGGGGCTCCTTCATGGTGAAAACATTCAGTACTTC. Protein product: CASSRGIRGLLHGENIQYF.

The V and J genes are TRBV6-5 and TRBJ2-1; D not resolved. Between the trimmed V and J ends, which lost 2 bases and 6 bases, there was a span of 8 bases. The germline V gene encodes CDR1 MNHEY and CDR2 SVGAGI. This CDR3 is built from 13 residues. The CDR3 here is CASSYVPFNEQFF. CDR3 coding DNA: TGTGCCAGCAGTTACGTCCCCTTCAATGAGCAGTTCTTC.

The CDR3 DNA sequence: TGTGCCAGCAGTCGGGGACAGGGTGCATTAGGGGGCTACACCTTC. Translation gives CASSRGQGALGGYTF. The J gene is TRBJ1-2, the V gene TRBV6-6; 9 positions agree with TRBD1. Germline V gene sequence: CDR1 MNHNY, CDR2 SVGAGI (reference sequence). V trimming: 5 bases; J trimming: 8 bases; junction bases outside the gene matches: 12. The CDR3 totals 15 residues.

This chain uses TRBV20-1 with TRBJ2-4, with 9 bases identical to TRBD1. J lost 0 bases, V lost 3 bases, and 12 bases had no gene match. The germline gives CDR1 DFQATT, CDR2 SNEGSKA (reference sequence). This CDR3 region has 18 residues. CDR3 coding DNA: TGCAGTGCTAGTGTCCGGGACAGGGCCTTACTAGCCAAAAACATTCAGTACTTC. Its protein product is CSASVRDRALLAKNIQYF.

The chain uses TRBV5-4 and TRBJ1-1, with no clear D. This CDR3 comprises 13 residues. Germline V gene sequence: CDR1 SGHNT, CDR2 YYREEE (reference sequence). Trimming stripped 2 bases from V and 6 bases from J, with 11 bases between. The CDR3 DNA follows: TGTGCCAGCAGCTTACAGCAAGCCTCTGAAGCTTTCTTT. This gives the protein CASSLQQASEAFF.

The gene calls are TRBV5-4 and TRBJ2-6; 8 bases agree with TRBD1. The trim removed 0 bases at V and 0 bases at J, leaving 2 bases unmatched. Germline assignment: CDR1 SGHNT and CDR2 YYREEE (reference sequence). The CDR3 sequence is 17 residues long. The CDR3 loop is CASSLGQGNSGANVLTF. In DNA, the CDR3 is TGTGCCAGCAGCTTGGGACAGGGGAACTCTGGGGCCAACGTCCTGACTTTC.

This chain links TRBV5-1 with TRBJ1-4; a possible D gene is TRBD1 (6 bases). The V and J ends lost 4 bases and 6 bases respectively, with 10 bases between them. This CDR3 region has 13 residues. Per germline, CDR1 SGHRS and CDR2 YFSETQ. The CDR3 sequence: CASSTQGYEKLFF. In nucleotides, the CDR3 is TGCGCCAGCAGCACACAGGGCTATGAAAAACTGTTTTTT.

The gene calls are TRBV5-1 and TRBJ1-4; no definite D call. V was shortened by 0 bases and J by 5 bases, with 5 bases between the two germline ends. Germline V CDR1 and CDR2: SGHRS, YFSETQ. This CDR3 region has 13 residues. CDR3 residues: CASSLVRNEKLFF. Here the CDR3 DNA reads TGCGCCAGCAGCTTGGTCAGGAATGAAAAACTGTTTTTT.

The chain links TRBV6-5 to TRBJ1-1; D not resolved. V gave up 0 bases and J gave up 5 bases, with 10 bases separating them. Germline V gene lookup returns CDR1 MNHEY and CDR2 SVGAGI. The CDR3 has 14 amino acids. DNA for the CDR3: TGTGCCAGCAGTTACTCGAACGGGGTGACTGAAGCTTTCTTT. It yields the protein CASSYSNGVTEAFF.

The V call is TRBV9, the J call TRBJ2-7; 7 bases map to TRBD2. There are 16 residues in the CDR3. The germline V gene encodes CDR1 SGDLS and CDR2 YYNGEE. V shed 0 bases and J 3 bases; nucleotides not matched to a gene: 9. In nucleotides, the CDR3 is TGTGCCAGCAGCGTAGGCTTTGGGGCGGGGGACTACGAGCAGTACTTC. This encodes CASSVGFGAGDYEQYF.

The CDR3 nucleotides are TGTGCCATCAGCCAAACAGAGAACACTGAAGCTTTCTTT. This translates into CAISQTENTEAFF. This chain links TRBV10-3 with TRBJ1-1, with D unclear. The CDR3 spans 13 residues. Trimming pared 6 bases from V and 1 base from J, leaving 9 bases between. Germline CDR1 is ENHRY and CDR2 is SYGVKD.

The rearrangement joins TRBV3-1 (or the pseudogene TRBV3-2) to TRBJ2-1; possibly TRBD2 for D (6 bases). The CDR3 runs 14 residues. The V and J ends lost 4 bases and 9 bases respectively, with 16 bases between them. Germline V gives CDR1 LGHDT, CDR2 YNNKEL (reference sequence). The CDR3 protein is CASSPGLVSGEQFF. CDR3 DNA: TGTGCCAGCAGCCCGGGACTCGTCTCGGGTGAGCAGTTCTTC.

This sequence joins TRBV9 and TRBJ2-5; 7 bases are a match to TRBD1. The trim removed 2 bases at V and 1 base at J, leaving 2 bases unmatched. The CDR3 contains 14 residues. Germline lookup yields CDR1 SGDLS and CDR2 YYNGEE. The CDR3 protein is CASSVTGSQETQYF. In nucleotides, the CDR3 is TGTGCCAGCAGCGTGACAGGGTCCCAAGAGACCCAGTACTTC.

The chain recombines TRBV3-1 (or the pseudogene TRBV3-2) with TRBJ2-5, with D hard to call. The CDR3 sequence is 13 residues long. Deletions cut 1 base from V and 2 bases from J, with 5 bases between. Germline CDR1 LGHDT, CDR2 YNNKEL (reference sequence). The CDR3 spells CASSQVTQETQYF. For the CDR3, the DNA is TGTGCCAGCAGCCAAGTAACTCAAGAGACCCAGTACTTC.

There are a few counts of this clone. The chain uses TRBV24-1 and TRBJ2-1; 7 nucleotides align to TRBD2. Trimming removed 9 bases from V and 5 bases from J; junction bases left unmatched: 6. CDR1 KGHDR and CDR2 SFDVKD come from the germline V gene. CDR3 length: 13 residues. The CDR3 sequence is CATGDYYHNEQFF. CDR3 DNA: TGTGCCACCGGGGACTACTACCACAATGAGCAGTTCTTC.

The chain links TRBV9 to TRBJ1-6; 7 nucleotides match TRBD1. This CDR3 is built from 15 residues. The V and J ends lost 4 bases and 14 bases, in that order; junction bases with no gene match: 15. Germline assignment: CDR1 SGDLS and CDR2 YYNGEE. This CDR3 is CASSTRQGRGDTLHF. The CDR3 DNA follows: TGTGCCAGCAGCACCAGACAGGGCCGAGGCGATACCCTCCACTTT.

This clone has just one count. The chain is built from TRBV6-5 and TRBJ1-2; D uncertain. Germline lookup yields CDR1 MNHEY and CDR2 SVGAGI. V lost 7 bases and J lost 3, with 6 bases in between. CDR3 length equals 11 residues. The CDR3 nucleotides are TGTGCCAGCATGGTAGACTATGGCTACACCTTC. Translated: CASMVDYGYTF.